This note documents a single T cell receptor beta chain sequence. Its binding antigen is unknown. No much larger clonotype is one base removed from it; base qualities were not supplied. The TCR beta CDR3 regions were amplified from RNA transcripts. The first round of RT-PCR for the TCR CDR3 was performed with the HTBI primer set and the Qiagen OneStep RT-PCR kit. The libraries were constructed in a second round of multiplex PCR and then size-selected and purified. Libraries were sequenced paired-end with 100 bp reads on an Illumina HiSeq2000. As for the authors' bioinformatics: Raw data were processed with SOAPnuke, discarding reads with adapters, uncalled bases, mean Phred below 15, or no exact constant-primer or identifier match. High-quality paired reads were merged using COPE v1.2.5, and each unique nucleotide sequence was defined as a clonotype. MiTCR v1.1 was used to align clonotypes to the IMGT TRBV, TRBD and TRBJ reference segments. The analysis was restricted to V-J combinations with a frequency above 0.0001, which together covered 98% to 99.2% of the repertoires. A TCS score was defined as the ratio of F50 (clonal expansion) to E x V (chaos), with BLOSUM62-based TCRdist applied between CDR3 peptides within each V-J. Welch's t-statistics and random forest reduced around 550 V-J features to 13, which were used in a naive Bayes classifier (R e1071). TCRdb trimmed public reads at Q25 via fastp, called clones via MiXCR and kept in-frame beta chains. Rows merge per CDR3 protein into single entries with the most common DNA and genes. In this record, the V and J calls reflect TCRdb's handling and not the investigators' own analysis. Here the sample has just over 550,000 distinct CDR3 sequences; about half occur a single time. The top ten clones comprise just over 8% of the sample.

The data were taken from a study of T cells in Graves' hyperthyroidism and ophthalmopathy (dated by TCRdb to about 2019). Background for the entire study: To identify distinguishing TCR V-J signatures, a discovery cohort of some 99 patients was used, comprising 43 with Graves' ophthalmopathy and roughly 60 with stable Graves' hyperthyroidism. Prospective prediction of ophthalmopathy was tested in an independent validation cohort consisting of roughly 20 hyperthyroidism patients and 15 to 17 patients who later progressed to ophthalmopathy. The approximately 97 discovery patients were randomly divided into training and test sets at a 7:3 ratio. In about 6 Graves' hyperthyroidism patients, the study also compared T-cell repertoires from thyroid tissue with T-cell repertoires from blood. Once sampling was done, hyperthyroidism patients were given methimazole at a starting dose of 30 mg daily, whereas ophthalmopathy patients were given high-dose intravenous methylprednisolone. The paper describes TCR Vbeta CDR3 sequencing of 135 peripheral blood samples, made up of roughly 45 ophthalmopathy patients, around 78 hyperthyroidism patients and approximately 17 progressor patients.

A patient counted as having stable Graves' hyperthyroidism if no progression to ophthalmopathy occurred over 18 months of follow-up. Hyperthyroidism patients were aged 18 to 65 years and newly diagnosed, with disease duration of less than 2 months. Any patient with an uncontrolled infection, another autoimmune disease, pregnancy or lactation was excluded. Diagnoses relied on clinical symptoms, serum thyroxine and TRAb, thyroid ultrasound and orbital computed tomography. Total RNA was extracted with Trizol reagent, and quality was checked on an Agilent 2100 Bioanalyzer. The research as a whole found: Most expanded thyroid clonotypes (frequency above 0.001) were also detected in blood, a finding suggesting that blood repertoires may reflect thyroid immune responses. No statistical method was used to fix the sample size in advance, and group allocation was not hidden from the investigators. A model built on a 13 V-J signature distinguished ophthalmopathy from stable hyperthyroidism, reaching over 85% sensitivity and 81% to 83% specificity in cross-validation and 80%/75% in testing. In validation, the model predicted progression to ophthalmopathy with 55% to 71% sensitivity and 72% to 75% specificity, a median of 6.5 months before onset.

Germline trimming amounts to 5 bases on V and 6 bases on J, with 8 as the count of junction bases outside the gene matches. The germline V gene gives CDR1 as SNHLY and CDR2 as FYNNEI. The CDR3 holds 15 amino acids from the cysteine to the phenylalanine. The DNA shown is the 45-base CDR3, in frame from base 1. The V gene is TRBV2 and the J gene is TRBJ2-2; TRBD1 aligns with 8 central bases. Sequenced material: peripheral blood or thyroid tissue (not recorded which). This sequence originates from a young woman with Graves' hyperthyroidism. Donor details come from another sample of the same person, matched by shared clones. The DNA is as follows: TGTGCCAGCAGTTCGCCGACAGGGGTGGCCGGGGAGCTGTTTTTT. Translated, this is CASSSPTGVAGELFF.